The present T cell receptor (beta chain) was sequenced within a study of vaccination effects on CD4 cells after COVID-19. Using viral peptide pools, the ViraFEST assay grew out antigen-specific CD4+ T cells prior to sequencing. Cultured cells yielded isolated CD4+ T cells after approximately nine days. Testing of the vaccine recipients showed negative nucleocapsid antibodies and no prior SARS-CoV-2 infection. The ends were cut back, 3 bases at V and 7 bases at J, with 12 bases in the middle. Germline assignment: CDR1 DFQATT and CDR2 SNEGSKA (reference sequence). The CDR3 extends over 12 amino acids. This clone was counted a few times. Its antigen is unidentified. Here immunoSEQ multiplex PCR was the method, and the copy in TCRdb shows in-frame clones only, minus some. The sample has some 22,000 clones; approximately 69% are singletons.

This TCR was sampled from a human donor who received a COVID-19 vaccine. The sequencing here drew on CD4+ T cells from PBMCs cultured with SARS-CoV-2 spike peptides, taken before COVID-19 vaccination. The chain has TRBV20-1 and TRBJ1-2, with D hard to call. CDR3 nucleotides: TGCAGTGCTAGTCTGGAGTCGGGTGGCTACACCTTC. It is translated as CSASLESGGYTF.